This TCR beta chain was identified during a study of OX40 agonist ivuxolimab in advanced cancers. V gave up 4 bases and J gave up 0 bases, with 13 bases separating them. This CDR3 has 16 residues. Germline V CDR1 and CDR2: MDHEN, SYDVKM. Concerning this clone: No antigen is known for it.

Study-wide points: Antigen specificity was not determined for the expanded peripheral T cells. By week 6 at 0.1 to 3.0 mg/kg, blood CD4+ and CD8+ T cells had expanded clonally.

The table came from immunoSEQ multiplex PCR; TCRdb's copy has only in-frame clones and leaves some out. Of tens of thousands of clones listed, 79% are singletons. The chain uses TRBV28 and TRBJ1-3, with D perhaps TRBD1 (6 bases). This material consisted of CD4+ or CD8+ T cells sorted from blood, taken in a trial of the OX40 agonist ivuxolimab. This TCR was recovered from an adult with an advanced solid tumor such as melanoma, head and neck, liver or kidney cancer. The DNA of the CDR3 is TGTGCCAGCAGTTCGCCTGGGGGCCCCTCTGGAAACACCATATATTTT. It specifies CASSSPGGPSGNTIYF.